One T cell receptor beta chain is described in this entry. The immunoSEQ assay amplified TCRB CDR3 from up to 2 ug DNA. The method was immunoSEQ multiplex PCR; TCRdb's version includes in-frame clones alone and lacks a portion of them. This sample has 70,000 to 100,000 clones, with roughly four fifths found just once. This record belongs to a study of glioma-infiltrating T cells after dendritic cell vaccination. The wider study: Treatment, given 2003 to 2012, was autologous tumor lysate-pulsed dendritic cell vaccination. At biweekly intervals, patients got three intradermal dendritic cell vaccine injections.

Time point noted: after dendritic cell vaccination, including at tumor progression/relapse. Before vaccination, two weeks after the third vaccination, and at progression, PBMC were collected. The TCR was taken from a human donor with glioblastoma. Sequencing was performed on blood, taken after dendritic cell vaccination.

This CDR3 is CASSVEGDSGTGELFF. CDR3 nucleotide sequence: TGTGCCAGCAGCGTGGAGGGGGACAGCGGCACCGGGGAGCTGTTTTTT. The chain carries TRBV9 and TRBJ2-2, with D tentatively TRBD1 (7 bases). V gave up 2 bases and J gave up 4 bases, with 15 bases separating them. CDR3 length: 16 residues. CDR1 is SGDLS, CDR2 YYNGEE, per germline.